This T cell receptor beta chain was captured in a study of read filtering for tumor transcriptome and immune sequencing. Study-wide background: Among patients, 17 to 20 were male and more than 11 female, aged roughly 45 to 90 (mean about 70). Fewer than 10 patients were R-ISS I, some 15 were R-ISS II, six or seven were R-ISS III.

Study outcomes and limitations: Dropping single-read clonotypes raised IR-seq and RNA-seq shared-clonotype correlation.

Molecular barcoded adaptors covering alpha/delta and beta/gamma chains were used on about 0.4 ug RNA. A single record per CDR3 protein comes from TCRdb applying MiXCR to the reads. The sample yields more than 30,000 distinct CDR3 sequences, around a sixth seen once. The germline CDR1 and CDR2 sequences are GTSNPN and SVGIG (reference sequence). Trimming left V 0 bases short and J 7 bases short, with 10 bases between. The CDR3 spans 13 residues. This clonotype is classed as medium-sized. Its antigen is unidentified. This chain uses TRBV30 with TRBJ2-1; TRBD1 might be the D (6 bases). The clonotype comes from a donor older than 35 with multiple myeloma. The sequenced material came from a population of CD138-negative cells sorted from bone marrow. The CDR3 region has the DNA TGTGCCTGGAGTGTACAGGGAAATAATGAGCAGTTCTTC. This codes for CAWSVQGNNEQFF.